One and the same sample provided the 14 T cell receptor beta chains below, sequenced in a study of cytomegalovirus exposure and HLA in healthy donors. With 60 Vbeta and 13 Jbeta primers, the PCR was carried out. Clones were sequenced by immunoSEQ multiplex PCR, and TCRdb holds only the in-frame ones, with some missing. The sample lists about 120,000 clones; roughly 63% were seen once. Sequencing was done on a sample of PBMCs. The source is a man aged 35-49 years in good health and CMV-seropositive.

The chain combines TRBV9 with TRBJ2-1; 7 bases line up with TRBD1. The germline CDR1 and CDR2 sequences are SGDLS and YYNGEE. V lost 3 bases to trimming and J lost 10 bases; unmatched junction nucleotides: 22. The CDR3 has 18 amino acids. The CDR3 bases are TGTGCCAGCAGCGAAACCCCGCCCGGTCAGGGACAGTCCGACGAGCAGTTCTTC. Its translation: CASSETPPGQGQSDEQFF. The whole variable domain, filled in from reference TRBV9 and TRBJ2-1, reads DSGVTQTPKHLITATGQRVTLRCSPRSGDLSVYWYQQSLDQGLQFLIQYYNGEERAKGNILERFSAQQFPDLHSELNLSSLELGDSALYFCASSETPPGQGQSDEQFFGPGTRLTVL.

The CDR3 DNA sequence: TGCGCCAGCTACAACCCGTACCAAGAGACCCAGTACTTC. This encodes CASYNPYQETQYF. The genes are TRBV10-2 and TRBJ2-5, with unresolved D. V gave up 8 bases and J gave up 0 bases, with 10 bases separating them. From germline, CDR1 is WSHSY and CDR2 SAAADI. There are 13 residues in the CDR3.

The V call is TRBV9, the J call TRBJ2-2, with 12 bases that match TRBD2. After removal of 3 bases from V and 4 bases from J, the junction contained 7 bases not matched to a gene. The germline gives CDR1 SGDLS, CDR2 YYNGEE. The CDR3 has 17 residues. The CDR3 spells CASSGTSGGPVTGELFF. Here the CDR3 DNA reads TGTGCCAGCAGCGGTACTAGCGGGGGGCCTGTCACCGGGGAGCTGTTTTTT.

This clone was detected only a few times. The chain has TRBV6-5 and TRBJ1-2; a weak D match, TRBD1 (5 bases). This CDR3 region has 14 residues. Per the germline V gene, CDR1 is MNHEY and CDR2 is SVGAGI. Trimming took 5 bases from V and 4 from J, leaving 14 bases between them. This chain's CDR3 is CASSAAGAFYGYTF. For the CDR3, the DNA is TGTGCCAGCAGTGCCGCTGGGGCCTTCTATGGCTACACCTTC.

V and J are TRBV9 and TRBJ1-1; D gene uncertain. CDR1 is SGDLS and CDR2 is YYNGEE in the germline V gene. CDR3 length equals 17 residues. Trimming took off 0 bases at V and 0 bases at J, with 15 bases between the two ends. The CDR3 DNA reads as TGTGCCAGCAGCGTAGGTATTACGAGAGTCATGAACACTGAAGCTTTCTTT. Translation gives CASSVGITRVMNTEAFF. The whole variable domain, filled in from reference TRBV9 and TRBJ1-1, reads DSGVTQTPKHLITATGQRVTLRCSPRSGDLSVYWYQQSLDQGLQFLIQYYNGEERAKGNILERFSAQQFPDLHSELNLSSLELGDSALYFCASSVGITRVMNTEAFFGQGTRLTVV.

The chain is built from TRBV6-5 and TRBJ2-1; a weak D match, TRBD2 (7 bases). Trimming stripped 7 bases from V and 6 bases from J, with 19 bases between. CDR1 and CDR2 from the germline V gene are MNHEY and SVGAGI. This CDR3 has 15 amino acids. The CDR3 sequence is CASTPAGEGGNEQFF. CDR3 bases: TGTGCCAGCACCCCCGCGGGAGAGGGGGGCAATGAGCAGTTCTTC.

The chain carries TRBV27 and TRBJ1-2; D is possibly TRBD1 (6 bases). V was trimmed by 6 bases and J by 3 bases, leaving 14 bases between them. This CDR3 has 14 amino acids. Germline assignment: CDR1 MNHEY and CDR2 SMNVEV (reference sequence). CDR3 sequence: CASSSGQADYGYTF. The CDR3 nucleotides are TGTGCCAGCAGCTCGGGACAAGCCGACTATGGCTACACCTTC.

The V and J genes are TRBV27 and TRBJ2-3; the D gene is possibly TRBD1 (6 bases). Trimming cost V 7 bases and J 3 bases, with 14 bases left between them. CDR3 length: 14 residues. Germline assignment: CDR1 MNHEY and CDR2 SMNVEV (reference sequence). The CDR3 sequence is CASKRGMVTDTQYF. In nucleotides, the CDR3 is TGTGCCAGCAAGAGGGGGATGGTTACAGATACGCAGTATTTT.

The gene calls are TRBV7-9 and TRBJ2-7; D is possibly TRBD1 (6 bases). Deletions cut 1 base from V and 0 bases from J, with 10 bases between. In germline, CDR1 is SEHNR, CDR2 FQNEAQ (reference sequence). This CDR3 spans 15 amino acids. The CDR3 sequence is CASSLDWDISYEQYF. The CDR3 DNA follows: TGTGCCAGCAGCTTAGATTGGGACATCTCCTACGAGCAGTACTTC.

V is TRBV6-5 and J is TRBJ1-1; 8 bases line up with TRBD1. Germline V lookup: CDR1 MNHEY, CDR2 SVGAGI. J gave up 1 base and V 2 bases, and 3 bases lay outside the gene matches. The CDR3 runs to 15 residues. CDR3 bases: TGTGCCAGCAGTTACGGGGACAGGTCGAACACTGAAGCTTTCTTT. Its translation is CASSYGDRSNTEAFF.

This chain uses TRBV5-6 with TRBJ2-7, with 7 bases matching TRBD2. Unmatched junction bases numbered 2, after V lost 0 bases and J lost 2 bases. Germline loops: CDR1 SGHDT, CDR2 YYEEEE. There are 14 residues in the CDR3. The CDR3 region has the DNA TGTGCCAGCAGCTTGGGACTAGCTCCCTACGAGCAGTACTTC. Protein product: CASSLGLAPYEQYF. The full variable domain, with the rest looked up from reference TRBV5-6 and TRBJ2-7, is DAGVTQSPTHLIKTRGQQVTLRCSPKSGHDTVSWYQQALGQGPQFIFQYYEEEERQRGNFPDRFSGHQFPNYSSELNVNALLLGDSALYLCASSLGLAPYEQYFGPGTRLTVT.

The chain joins TRBV19 to TRBJ1-1, with TRBD1 identical over 9 bases. With V trimmed by 5 bases and J by 5 bases, 6 bases remained unmatched. Germline V gives CDR1 LNHDA, CDR2 SQIVND (reference sequence). The CDR3 covers 14 residues. Written as DNA, the CDR3 is TGTGCCAGTAGTTCTCGACAGGGGGGGACTGAAGCTTTCTTT. Protein product: CASSSRQGGTEAFF.

The rearrangement links TRBV4-1 to TRBJ1-5; 9 bases agree with TRBD1. This CDR3 spans 15 amino acids. Losses at the gene ends were 4 bases for V and 4 bases for J; bases not matched to a gene: 5. Germline CDR1 MGHRA, CDR2 YSYEKL. CDR3 loop: CASSPQGAGNQPQHF. CDR3 sequence (DNA): TGCGCCAGCAGCCCACAGGGGGCCGGAAATCAGCCCCAGCATTTT.

CDR3 loop: CASSYSGDQSGNTIYF. DNA for the CDR3: TGTGCCAGCAGTTACTCTGGAGACCAGTCTGGAAACACCATATATTTT. The gene calls are TRBV6-5 and TRBJ1-3; no clear D gene. Per the germline V gene, CDR1 is MNHEY and CDR2 is SVGAGI. V lost 0 bases and J 1 base, leaving 10 bases between the germline ends. CDR3 size: 16 residues.